This T cell receptor (beta chain) appears in the sequencing data of a study of cytomegalovirus exposure and HLA in healthy donors. Study-wide points: Analysis was carried out at a later point, and it linked a missense DCLRE1C variant to TCR beta V- and J-gene trimming. TCR beta sequences reportedly predicted the HLA-A and HLA-B alleles of most subjects accurately.

Comment on this clone: The antigen is unknown.

The CDR3 covers 15 residues. Germline CDR1 reads MGHRA; CDR2 reads YSYEKL. V was pared by 0 bases and J by 10 bases, with 4 bases of the junction left unmatched. Amplification used 60 Vbeta primers and 13 Jbeta primers. Sequencing used immunoSEQ multiplex PCR; TCRdb keeps in-frame clones, though not all of them. The table shows 150,000 to 200,000 clones, with around 75% occurring only once. Source material: PBMCs. The clonotype comes from a man younger than 35 in good health and CMV-seropositive. The rearrangement joins TRBV4-1 to TRBJ1-6, with TRBD1 matching over 9 bases. The CDR3 DNA reads TGCGCCAGCAGCCAAGAAGGGACAGGGACGTCACCCCTCCACTTT. As protein: CASSQEGTGTSPLHF.